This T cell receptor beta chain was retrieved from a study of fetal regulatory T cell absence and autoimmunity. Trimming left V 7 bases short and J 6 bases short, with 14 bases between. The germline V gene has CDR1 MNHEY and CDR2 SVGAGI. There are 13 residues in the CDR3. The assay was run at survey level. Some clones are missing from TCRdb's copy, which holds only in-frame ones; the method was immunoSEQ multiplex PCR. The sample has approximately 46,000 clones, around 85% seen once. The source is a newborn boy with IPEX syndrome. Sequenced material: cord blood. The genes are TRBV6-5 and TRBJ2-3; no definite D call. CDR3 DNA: TGTGCCAGCAAATTAGTACCCGGGGATACGCAGTATTTT. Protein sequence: CASKLVPGDTQYF.